This T cell receptor (beta chain) stems from a study of PD-L1 blockade in urothelial cancer. For the study at large: Patients previously received 0 to 3 chemotherapy regimens.

PCRs each included synthetic TCR analog templates spiked in. Data came from immunoSEQ multiplex PCR; TCRdb stores just in-frame clones and leaves some out. The data hold more than 35,000 clones, with over 75% observed a single time. Deletions cut 1 base from V and 1 base from J, with 17 bases between. Germline CDR1 and CDR2: MDHEN and SYDVKM. This CDR3 spans 17 amino acids. The receptor comes from a man between 65 and 85 years old with urothelial cancer. The sequences come from PBMCs, collected around atezolizumab (anti-PD-L1) treatment. The rearrangement links TRBV28 to TRBJ2-7; a possible D gene is TRBD2 (5 bases). The CDR3 coding sequence is TGTGCCAGCAGTTTATCCCGGGCCGGGATAGCTTCCTACGAGCAGTACTTC. Translation: CASSLSRAGIASYEQYF.